Included here is one T cell receptor beta chain sequence, with context. This record belongs to a study of control samples from healthy donors and cancer patients. Sequenced by immunoSEQ multiplex PCR; TCRdb stores in-frame clones only, minus some. Counted here are 130,000 or so clones, just under 90% occurring once; the ten biggest clones make up about 7.6%. Sequencing was performed on PBMCs. This sequence was found in a man between 50 and 59 years old with head and neck cancer.

The CDR3 here is CASSLEAGARFNSPLHF. CDR3 coding DNA: TGTGCCAGCAGCTTAGAGGCAGGGGCTAGATTTAATTCACCCCTCCACTTT. The J gene is TRBJ1-6, the V gene TRBV7-8; a possible D gene is TRBD1 (6 bases). CDR1 is SGHVS, CDR2 FQNEAQ, per germline. V was clipped by 1 base and J by 6 bases, with 16 bases between them. The CDR3 has 17 amino acids.